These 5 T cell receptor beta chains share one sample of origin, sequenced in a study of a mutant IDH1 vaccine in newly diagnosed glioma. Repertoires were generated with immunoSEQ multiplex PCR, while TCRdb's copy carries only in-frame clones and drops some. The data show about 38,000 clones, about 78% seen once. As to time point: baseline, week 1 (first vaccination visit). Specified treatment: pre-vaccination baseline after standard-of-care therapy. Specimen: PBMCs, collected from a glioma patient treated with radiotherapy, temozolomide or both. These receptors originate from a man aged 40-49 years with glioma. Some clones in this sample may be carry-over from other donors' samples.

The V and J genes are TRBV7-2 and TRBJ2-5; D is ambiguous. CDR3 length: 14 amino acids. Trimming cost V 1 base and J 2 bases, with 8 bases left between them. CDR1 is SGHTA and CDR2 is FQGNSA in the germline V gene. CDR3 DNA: TGTGCCAGCAGCTTAGTCGTAAGGCAAGAGACCCAGTACTTC. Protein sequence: CASSLVVRQETQYF.

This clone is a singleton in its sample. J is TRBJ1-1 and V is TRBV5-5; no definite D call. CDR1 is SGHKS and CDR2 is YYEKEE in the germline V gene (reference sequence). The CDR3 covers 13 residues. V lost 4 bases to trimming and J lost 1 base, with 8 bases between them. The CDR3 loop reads CASSPLWNTEAFF. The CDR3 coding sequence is TGTGCCAGCAGCCCGCTGTGGAACACTGAAGCTTTCTTT.

The CDR3 protein is CASSFQANTEAFF. The DNA for the CDR3 is TGTGCCAGCAGCTTTCAAGCGAACACTGAAGCTTTCTTT. The gene calls are TRBV11-2 and TRBJ1-1; D remains unclear. CDR1 and CDR2 from the germline V gene are SGHAT and FQNNGV. The CDR3 runs to 13 residues. The V and J ends lost 3 bases and 1 base respectively, with 6 bases between them.

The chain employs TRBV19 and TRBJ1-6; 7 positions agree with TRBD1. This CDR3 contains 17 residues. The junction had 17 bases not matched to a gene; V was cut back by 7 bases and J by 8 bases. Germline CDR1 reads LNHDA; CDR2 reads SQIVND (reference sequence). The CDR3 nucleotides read TGTGCCAGTACTAAAGGCCCCGCAGGGGGTGGATATTCACCCCTCCACTTT. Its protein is CASTKGPAGGGYSPLHF. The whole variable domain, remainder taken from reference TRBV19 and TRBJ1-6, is DGGITQSPKYLFRKEGQNVTLSCEQNLNHDAMYWYRQDPGQGLRLIYYSQIVNDFQKGDIAEGYSVSREKKESFPLTVTSAQKNPTAFYLCASTKGPAGGGYSPLHFGNGTRLTVT.

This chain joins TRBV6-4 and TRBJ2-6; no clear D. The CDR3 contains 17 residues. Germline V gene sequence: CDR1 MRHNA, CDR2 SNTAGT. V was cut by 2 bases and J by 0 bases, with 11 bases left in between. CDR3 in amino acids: CASSDERIDSGANVLTF. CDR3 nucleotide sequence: TGTGCCAGCAGTGACGAGAGGATTGACTCTGGGGCCAACGTCCTGACTTTC.